This is a list of T cell receptor beta chains from one sample in a study of CD8 T cells in Susac syndrome. TCRdb recomputed calls from the immunoSEQ multiplex PCR reads with MiXCR, one row per CDR3 protein. The repertoire has 80,000 to 95,000 distinct CDR3 sequences, over 85% of them found once; the top ten carry about 0.9%. The sample was CD8+ T cells from PBMCs. The receptors were sampled from a human donor with Susac syndrome. CDR3s include the opening cysteine and the closing phenylalanine or tryptophan. The D gene is left open where the match is weak. Clone size is not always given. Where it is, it says once, few, many or a class for expanded clones.

>TRBV28|TRBJ1-1|.|TRBD1|13
TGTGCCAGCAGTATAAATGACAGGGGGATCGCTTTCTTT
CASSINDRGIAFF
>TRBV5-1|TRBJ2-6|.|TRBD1|16
TGCGCCACCTTTGACAGGGCGGTACGCGGGGCCAACGTCCTGACTTTC
CATFDRAVRGANVLTF
>TRBV4-3|TRBJ2-7|.|.|15
TGCGCCAGCAGCCAAGGGGAGGACATGCCTTACGAGCAGTACTTC
CASSQGEDMPYEQYF
>TRBV29-1|TRBJ2-2|.|TRBD2|12
TGCAGCGTTTTAGCGGGAGTCGGGGAGCTGTTTTTT
CSVLAGVGELFF
>TRBV7-2|TRBJ2-5|.|TRBD2|16
TGTGCCAGCACCGTCCTCCCGACTAGCGGATGGGAGACCCAGTACTTC
CASTVLPTSGWETQYF
>TRBV23-1|TRBJ2-7|.|.|13
TGCGCCAGCAAACGGGACCCTAGTGGGGAGCAGTACTTC
CASKRDPSGEQYF
>TRBV12-3/TRBV12-4|TRBJ1-2|.|.|13
TGTGCCAGCAGTTTGGGGACGGTCTATGGCTACACCTTC
CASSLGTVYGYTF
>TRBV4-3|TRBJ2-2|.|.|15
TGCGCCAGCAGCCAAGATGTCTCGAACACCGGGGAGCTGTTTTTT
CASSQDVSNTGELFF
>TRBV7-6|TRBJ2-7|.|.|16
TGTGCCAGCAGCCCATCGGGGAGCAGCTGGGGGAACGAGCAGTACTTC
CASSPSGSSWGNEQYF
>TRBV7-9|TRBJ2-3|.|TRBD1|13
TGTGCCAGCAGTTGGACAGGGTATGATACGCAGTATTTT
CASSWTGYDTQYF
>TRBV6-5|TRBJ1-2|.|.|15
TGTGCCAGCAGTCGGGATTACGGGCTTAACTATGGCTACACCTTC
CASSRDYGLNYGYTF
>TRBV27|TRBJ2-1|.|.|16
TGTGCCAGCAGTTCGTCAGCGGGCGACTCCTACAATGAGCAGTTCTTC
CASSSSAGDSYNEQFF
>TRBV28|TRBJ2-7|.|.|18
TGTGCCAGCAGTTCCGCCGGGGTGGGCGGGACGCCCCCCTACGAGCAGTACTTC
CASSSAGVGGTPPYEQYF
>TRBV15|TRBJ2-1|.|.|14
TGTGCCACCAGCGGGACCCGGACTACGAATGAGCAGTTCTTC
CATSGTRTTNEQFF
>TRBV29-1|TRBJ2-1|.|.|15
TGCAGCGCCCGAAGGGGCGGGACTTACACTAATGAGCAGTTCTTC
CSARRGGTYTNEQFF
>TRBV29-1|TRBJ1-2|.|TRBD1|13
TGCAGCGTTGAAGGGACAGGGGAATATGGCTACACCTTC
CSVEGTGEYGYTF
>TRBV29-1|TRBJ1-1|once|.|10
TGCAGCGTTTGGATAACTGAAGCTTTCTTT
CSVWITEAFF
>TRBV12-3/TRBV12-4|TRBJ1-2|.|.|14
TGTGCCAGCAGTTCGGGACGGCCTACCTATGGCTACACCTTC
CASSSGRPTYGYTF
>TRBV7-9|TRBJ2-1|once|TRBD2|16
TGTGCCAGCAGCCCCCTGGCGGGAGGAGACTACAATGAGCAGTTCTTC
CASSPLAGGDYNEQFF
>TRBV7-8|TRBJ1-5|.|.|15
TGTGCCAGCAGCCCCCTGGGCAGGGGTGATCAGCCCCAGCATTTT
CASSPLGRGDQPQHF
>TRBV18|TRBJ2-2|.|TRBD1|18
TGTGCCAGCTCACCACCGGAGGACGGGACAGGGAACACCGGGGAGCTGTTTTTT
CASSPPEDGTGNTGELFF
>TRBV29-1|TRBJ2-7|.|TRBD1|13
TGCAGCGTTCGATGGACAGGGGACTACGAGCAGTACTTC
CSVRWTGDYEQYF